This entry describes one T cell receptor (beta chain). The target antigen is unknown. Adult allogeneic hematopoietic cell transplant recipients with steroid-refractory graft-versus-host disease were prospectively enrolled for research autopsy. TCRbeta CDR3 was sequenced at survey depth with template counts. Libraries were prepared by immunoSEQ multiplex PCR; TCRdb keeps only in-frame clonotypes and omits some of them. Seen here are under 1,500 clones, 85% observed once, and the top ten hold roughly 10%. Trimming stripped 3 bases from V and 0 bases from J, with 6 bases between. Germline loops: CDR1 SNHLY, CDR2 FYNNEI. The CDR3 has 14 amino acids. The data derive from a study of tissue T cells after allogeneic stem cell transplantation. Study conclusions and caveats: In patients and mice, blood and spleen missed much of tissue repertoire. Anatomically similar tissues had similar TCR repertoires within each patient.

Source: blood, taken at autopsy. J is TRBJ1-3 and V is TRBV2, with no clear D. This TCR was recovered from a male patient over 55 with steroid-refractory graft-versus-host disease after an allogeneic stem cell transplant. Some of these T cells may belong to the graft donor. The CDR3 reads CASSDGRSGNTIYF. CDR3 in DNA: TGTGCCAGCAGTGACGGCCGCTCTGGAAACACCATATATTTT.